The present entry profiles one TCR beta chain with its context. Its antigen is not identified. This record belongs to a study of OX40 agonist ivuxolimab in advanced cancers. Background on the study: Three patients showed partial responses: one hepatocellular carcinoma and two cutaneous melanoma cases.

Libraries were prepared by immunoSEQ multiplex PCR; TCRdb keeps only in-frame clonotypes and omits some of them. The sample carries about 100,000 clones, approximately 95% recorded once. The CDR3 runs to 16 residues. CDR1 is MDHEN, CDR2 SYDVKM, per germline. Trimming removed 3 bases from V and 2 bases from J, with 14 bases in between. Study-wide findings and caveats: In the 0.1 to 3.0 mg/kg range, CD4+ and CD8+ blood T cells had expanded clonally by week 6.

The sequence derives from an adult with an advanced solid tumor such as melanoma, head and neck, liver or kidney cancer. The material was CD4+ or CD8+ T cells sorted from blood, obtained in a trial of the OX40 agonist ivuxolimab. The chain employs TRBV28 and TRBJ2-1, with D tentatively TRBD1 (6 bases). Here the CDR3 reads CASSFVQGFAYNEQFF. CDR3 nucleotides: TGTGCCAGCAGTTTCGTCCAGGGGTTTGCCTACAATGAGCAGTTCTTC.